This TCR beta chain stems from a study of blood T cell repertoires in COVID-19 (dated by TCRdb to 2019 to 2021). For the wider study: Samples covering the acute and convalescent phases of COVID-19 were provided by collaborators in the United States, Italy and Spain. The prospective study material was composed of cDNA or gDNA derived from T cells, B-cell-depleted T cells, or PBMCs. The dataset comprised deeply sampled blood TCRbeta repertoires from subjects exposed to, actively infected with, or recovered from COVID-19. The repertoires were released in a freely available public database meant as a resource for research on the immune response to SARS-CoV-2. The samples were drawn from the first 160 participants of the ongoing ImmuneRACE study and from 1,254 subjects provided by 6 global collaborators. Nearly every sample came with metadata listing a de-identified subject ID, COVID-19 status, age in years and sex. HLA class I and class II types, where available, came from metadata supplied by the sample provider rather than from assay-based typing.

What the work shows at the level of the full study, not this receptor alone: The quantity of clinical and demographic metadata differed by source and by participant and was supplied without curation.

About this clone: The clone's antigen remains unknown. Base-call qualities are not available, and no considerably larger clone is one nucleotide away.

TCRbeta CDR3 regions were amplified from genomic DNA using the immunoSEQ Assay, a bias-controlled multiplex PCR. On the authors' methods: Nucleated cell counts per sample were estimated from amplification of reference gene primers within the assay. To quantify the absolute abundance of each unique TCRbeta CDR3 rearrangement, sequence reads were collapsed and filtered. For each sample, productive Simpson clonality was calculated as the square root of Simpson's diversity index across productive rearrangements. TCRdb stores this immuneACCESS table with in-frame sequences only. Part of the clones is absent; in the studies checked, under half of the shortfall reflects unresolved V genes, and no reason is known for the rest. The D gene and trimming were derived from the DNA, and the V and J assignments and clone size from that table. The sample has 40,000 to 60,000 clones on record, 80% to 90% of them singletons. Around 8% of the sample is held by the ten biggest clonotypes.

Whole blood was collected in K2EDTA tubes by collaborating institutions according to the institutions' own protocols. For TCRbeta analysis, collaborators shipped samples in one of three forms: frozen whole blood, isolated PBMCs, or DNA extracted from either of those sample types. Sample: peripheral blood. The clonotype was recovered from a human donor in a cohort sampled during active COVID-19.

The base sequence is TGCGCCAGCAGTCTCCCTACAAAGCGGGAGCAGTACTTC. This is translated as CASSLPTKREQYF. Here the chain combines TRBV23-1 and TRBJ2-7; TRBD2 could be the D gene, as 5 bases match. TRBV23-1 counts as an open reading frame of uncertain function. Trimming takes 4 bases from V and 7 bases from J, and the germline ends sit 14 bases apart. The CDR3 spans 13 residues, from the cysteine through the phenylalanine. The DNA shown is the 39-base CDR3, in frame from base 1.